Given below is one TCR beta chain in context. Its antigen remains unidentified. This record comes from a study of tumor-infiltrating lymphocytes in localized non-small cell lung cancer. Study background: From each patient, both tumor and uninvolved lung, non-adjacent to tumor, were sampled.

Method: immunoSEQ multiplex PCR; TCRdb's copy keeps in-frame clones and lacks some. This table has over 14,000 clones, roughly 82% appearing once. Germline V gene data show CDR1 as SGDLS and CDR2 as YYNGEE. This CDR3 spans 15 amino acids. Germline trimming cut 4 bases from V and 1 base from J; bases unmatched to any gene: 3. Whole-study findings and limits: Only some patients had TCR sequencing, depending on available tissue. Immunotypes IM1 and IM2 had similar TCR-derived T-cell fractions.

The sequence was obtained from a human donor with non-small cell lung cancer. The genes are TRBV9 and TRBJ2-5, with 11 bases identical to TRBD2. The specimen sequenced was lung tumor tissue. The CDR3 here is CASSSSGGTQETQYF. CDR3 coding DNA: TGTGCCAGCAGCTCTAGCGGGGGGACCCAAGAGACCCAGTACTTC.